A single sample gave rise to the 16 T cell receptor beta chains below, sequenced in a study of CD4 T cells in relation to SARS-CoV-2 and coronaviruses. Produced via immunoSEQ multiplex PCR; TCRdb's table is partial and in-frame only. The sample carries roughly 28,000 clones, around 78% recorded once. CD4+ T cells from unexposed donors were obtained before the COVID-19 pandemic (2011-2018). After about 10 days of culture, CD4+ T cells were isolated. These receptors' antigens are unknown. Sequencing was done on a sample of CD4+ T cells from PBMCs, cultured in vitro. The receptors were gathered from a human donor in good health.

V is TRBV12-5 and J is TRBJ1-4; TRBD1 is a possible D gene (5 bases). Germline CDR1 is LGHNT and CDR2 is FRNRAP. The CDR3 loop spans 14 amino acids. V was cut by 5 bases and J by 8 bases, with 15 bases left in between. This chain's CDR3 is CASGLGRDNEKLFF. CDR3 in DNA: TGTGCTAGTGGTCTCGGCAGGGATAACGAAAAACTGTTTTTT.

The CDR3 is CASSPRQTTDTQYF. Written as DNA, the CDR3 is TGTGCCAGTAGTCCAAGACAGACCACAGATACGCAGTATTTT. The rearrangement links TRBV19 to TRBJ2-3; possibly TRBD1 for D (5 bases). Germline CDR1 is LNHDA and CDR2 is SQIVND (reference sequence). With 5 bases removed from V and 2 bases from J, the gap between germline ends came to 11 bases. The CDR3 sequence is 14 residues long.

V gene TRBV7-2 combines with J gene TRBJ2-7; 14 bases fit TRBD2. This CDR3 spans 17 amino acids. Per germline, CDR1 SGHTA and CDR2 FQGNSA. J was trimmed by 7 bases and V by 3 bases; bases with no gene match: 11. The CDR3 spells CASSFRTSGGLSREQYF. As DNA, the CDR3 is TGTGCCAGCAGCTTTCGGACTAGCGGGGGGCTTTCACGGGAGCAGTACTTC.

The CDR3 DNA follows: TGTGCCAGTAACGATTTGAAAGGAGGTATAAACAATCAGCCCCAGCATTTT. This translates into CASNDLKGGINNQPQHF. V is TRBV19 and J is TRBJ1-5; D ambiguous. V was trimmed by 7 bases and J by 3 bases, leaving 22 bases between them. CDR3 length: 17 residues. The germline V gene encodes CDR1 LNHDA and CDR2 SQIVND (reference sequence).

This clone was seen only once. This sequence joins TRBV6-4 and TRBJ1-5; D uncertain. The V gene's germline CDR1 is MRHNA and CDR2 SNTAGT. CDR3 length equals 13 residues. V was clipped by 3 bases and J by 3 bases, with 6 bases between them. CDR3 bases: TGTGCCAGCAGTGAACAGCACAATCAGCCCCAGCATTTT. Its translation: CASSEQHNQPQHF.

V is TRBV18 and J is TRBJ1-4; D ambiguous. Between the trimmed V and J ends, which lost 3 bases and 3 bases, there was a span of 14 bases. This CDR3 spans 16 amino acids. Germline values: CDR1 KGHSH, CDR2 LQKENI. CDR3 sequence: CASSPYFNGANEKLFF. CDR3 bases: TGTGCCAGCTCACCCTACTTTAACGGGGCTAATGAAAAACTGTTTTTT.

The chain recombines TRBV7-6 with TRBJ1-6, with D unclear. The CDR3 is made up of 15 amino acids. Germline V gene data show CDR1 as SGHVS and CDR2 as FNYEAQ. V gave up 1 base and J gave up 8 bases, with 12 bases separating them. The CDR3 sequence is CASSLGRASYSPLHF. The CDR3 nucleotides are TGTGCCAGCAGCTTAGGCCGGGCTTCTTATTCACCCCTCCACTTT.

This chain joins TRBV11-2 and TRBJ2-1; D gene unclear. The CDR3 totals 13 residues. Germline CDR1 is SGHAT and CDR2 is FQNNGV. V was trimmed by 3 bases and J by 11 bases, leaving 14 bases between them. The CDR3 DNA reads TGTGCCAGCAGCTTGGGCAGCGAAACCAAGCAGTTCTTC. It codes for CASSLGSETKQFF. The variable domain in full, with the rest retrieved from reference TRBV11-2 and TRBJ2-1, is EAGVAQSPRYKIIEKRQSVAFWCNPISGHATLYWYQQILGQGPKLLIQFQNNGVVDDSQLPKDRFSAERLKGVDSTLKIQPAKLEDSAVYLCASSLGSETKQFFGPGTRLTVL.

The genes are TRBV11-3 and TRBJ2-7; 8 bases agree with TRBD2. V trimming: 4 bases; J trimming: 5 bases; junction bases outside the gene matches: 4. Per germline, CDR1 SGHNT and CDR2 YENEEA. This CDR3 has 13 residues. CDR3 sequence reads: CASSSGGADEQYF. DNA for the CDR3: TGTGCCAGCAGCTCGGGGGGGGCTGACGAGCAGTACTTC.

The genes are TRBV5-1 and TRBJ1-3; D call uncertain. The V and J ends lost 0 bases and 2 bases respectively, with 3 bases between them. This CDR3 region has 13 residues. The germline V gene encodes CDR1 SGHRS and CDR2 YFSETQ. CDR3 loop: CASSLEAGNTIYF. The CDR3 DNA follows: TGCGCCAGCAGCTTGGAGGCTGGAAACACCATATATTTT.

In this sample, this clone turned up once. This rearrangement joins TRBV29-1 to TRBJ2-3, with D maybe TRBD1 (6 bases). The CDR3 is 13 amino acids. CDR1 and CDR2 from the germline V gene are SQVTM and ANQGSEA. V was trimmed by 2 bases and J by 4 bases, leaving 10 bases between them. The CDR3 region has the DNA TGCAGCGTTGAAATTGGGGGCGCAGATACGCAGTATTTT. This encodes CSVEIGGADTQYF.

The V call is TRBV11-2, the J call TRBJ1-2; 8 bases line up with TRBD1. CDR3 length equals 14 residues. The V gene end was trimmed by 1 base and the J gene end by 6 bases; junction bases not matched to a gene: 4. CDR1 SGHAT and CDR2 FQNNGV come from the germline V gene. The CDR3 loop is CASSLGQGRDGYTF. In DNA form, the CDR3 reads TGTGCCAGCAGCTTAGGACAGGGGAGGGATGGCTACACCTTC.

The genes are TRBV4-3 and TRBJ1-3; D unclear. CDR1 and CDR2 (germline): LGHNA, YSLEER. V was pared by 1 base and J by 1 base, with 14 bases between. The CDR3 has 17 residues. The CDR3 loop reads CASSQASWGRSGNTIYF. As DNA, the CDR3 is TGCGCCAGCAGCCAAGCGTCGTGGGGAAGGTCTGGAAACACCATATATTTT.

The chain links TRBV4-2 to TRBJ2-3, with a tentative D call TRBD2 (5 bases). The length of the CDR3 is 15 residues. Germline V gene data show CDR1 as LGHNA and CDR2 as YNFKEQ. The germline V and J ends were trimmed by 1 base and 2 bases, with 10 bases remaining between them. CDR3 DNA sequence: TGTGCCAGCAGCCAAGGGCGGGTTTACACAGATACGCAGTATTTT. Its protein product is CASSQGRVYTDTQYF.

The chain recombines TRBV21-1 with TRBJ2-1; TRBD2 is the table's D call and was not checked against the DNA. TRBV21-1 is deemed a pseudogene. The CDR3 extends over 15 amino acids. In nucleotides, the CDR3 is TGTGCCAGCAGCAAATGGACTAGCGGGAGCAATGAGCAGTTCTTC. Its protein product is CASSKWTSGSNEQFF.

The V gene is TRBV7-6, the J gene TRBJ1-5; perhaps TRBD1 as D (6 bases). Germline V gene data show CDR1 as SGHVS and CDR2 as FNYEAQ. The CDR3 length is 13 residues. V was cut by 5 bases and J by 6 bases, with 11 bases left in between. The CDR3 DNA sequence: TGTGCCAGCAGCACACAGGGAGGTCAGCCCCAGCATTTT. Protein sequence: CASSTQGGQPQHF.